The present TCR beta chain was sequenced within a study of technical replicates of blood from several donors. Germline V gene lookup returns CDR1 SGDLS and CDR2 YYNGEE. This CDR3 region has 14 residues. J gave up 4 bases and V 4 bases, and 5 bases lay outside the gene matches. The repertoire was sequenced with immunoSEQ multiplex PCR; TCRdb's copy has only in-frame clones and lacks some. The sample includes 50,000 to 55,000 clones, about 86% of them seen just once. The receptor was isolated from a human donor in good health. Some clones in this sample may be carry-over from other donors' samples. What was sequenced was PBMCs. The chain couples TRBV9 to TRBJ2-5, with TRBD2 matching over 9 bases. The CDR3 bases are TGTGCCAGCAGCAAGACTAGCGGTAGAGAGACCCAGTACTTC. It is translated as CASSKTSGRETQYF.